Here is one T cell receptor (beta chain) with its context. Its cognate antigen is unknown. This sample was taken from a study of OX40 agonist ivuxolimab in advanced cancers. Study as a whole: Clinicians treated patients with ivuxolimab, an agonistic anti-OX40 (CD134) antibody. Having had anti-PD-1, anti-PD-L1 or anti-CTLA-4 therapy before was allowed, and approximately 40% had some. Three patients had partial responses: one hepatocellular carcinoma, two cutaneous melanoma. Study-wide points: Among T cells, CD8+ cells averaged more expanded clones than CD4+ cells.

TCRdb keeps only in-frame clones here, not all; method: immunoSEQ multiplex PCR. The sample consists of about 110,000 clones, approximately 89% of them appearing once. Germline V gene sequence: CDR1 SGHRS, CDR2 YFSETQ. V lost 2 bases to trimming and J lost 4 bases, with 6 bases between them. This CDR3 has 13 amino acids. The V and J genes are TRBV5-1 and TRBJ1-4; D remains unclear. This TCR was sampled from an adult with an advanced solid tumor such as melanoma, head and neck, liver or kidney cancer. Sequenced here: CD4+ or CD8+ T cells sorted from blood, sampled in a trial of the OX40 agonist ivuxolimab. The CDR3 sequence is CASSLNYNEKLFF. The CDR3, as DNA: TGCGCCAGCAGCTTAAATTATAATGAAAAACTGTTTTTT. The variable domain in full, completed from reference TRBV5-1 and TRBJ1-4, reads KAGVTQTPRYLIKTRGQQVTLSCSPISGHRSVSWYQQTPGQGLQFLFEYFSETQRNKGNFPGRFSGRQFSNSRSEMNVSTLELGDSALYLCASSLNYNEKLFFGSGTQLSVL.